This T cell receptor (beta chain) was recovered during a study of identical twins. Regarding the study as a whole: Low generation probability was overrepresented in out-of-frame alpha sequences shared by twins. Zero-insertion analyses might be partly confounded by invariant T cells like MAIT and iNKT. Excess twin sharing in beta out-of-frame sequences was weaker.

For this clonotype: What it recognizes is unknown.

Each CDR3 protein gets one entry after TCRdb re-called the 5' RACE reads with MiXCR. The table records about 570,000 distinct CDR3 sequences, nearly 10% of them present only once. Trimming stripped 3 bases from V and 1 base from J, with 6 bases between. The CDR3 consists of 13 residues. Germline loops: CDR1 MRHNA, CDR2 SNTAGT. This same sample was also part of a study on yellow fever vaccine responses in identical twins. That investigation notes: Twins' T cell vaccine responses reportedly looked partly convergent, partly personalized.

What was sequenced was PBMCs. The clonotype was recovered from a woman aged 18-30 years in good health. The rearrangement joins TRBV6-4 to TRBJ1-1; D is uncertain. The CDR3 bases are TGTGCCAGCAGTGAGAGGGAGAACACTGAAGCTTTCTTT. Translated: CASSERENTEAFF.